A single sample is the source of the 3 T cell receptor beta chains below, sequenced in a study of shared clonotypes between healthy human individuals. The table came from immunoSEQ multiplex PCR; TCRdb's copy has only in-frame clones and leaves some out. The repertoire has 2.3 million or so clones, 93% of them found once; the top ten carry roughly 0.36%. The specimen sequenced was naive CD4+ T cells from PBMCs. Noted subset: CD45RA+ positively selected. Receptor source: a man between 18 and 35 years old in good health. Some clones in this sample may be carry-over from other donors' samples.

Points on this clone: The same CDR3 can be traced to other DNA sequences in this sample. The chain employs TRBV27 and TRBJ2-2; no clear D gene. CDR1 and CDR2 from the germline V gene are MNHEY and SMNVEV (reference sequence). Trimming removed 4 bases from V and 3 bases from J, with 3 bases in between. The CDR3 is 12 amino acids. CDR3 protein: CASSSYTGELFF. CDR3 bases: TGTGCCAGCAGTTCCTACACCGGGGAGCTGTTTTTT.

This clone was seen a few times. The rearrangement joins TRBV7-7 to TRBJ2-5; a possible D gene is TRBD2 (5 bases). The V end was cut by 5 bases, the J end by 8 bases, with 9 bases between. The V gene's germline CDR1 is SSHAT and CDR2 FNYEAQ (reference sequence). The CDR3 consists of 11 residues. The CDR3 protein is CASSASGTQYF. The CDR3 DNA follows: TGTGCCAGCAGCGCCAGCGGCACCCAGTACTTC.

The V gene is TRBV29-1, the J gene TRBJ2-1; 11 bases align to TRBD2. The J segment lost 6 bases and the V segment lost 7 bases, leaving 11 bases of the junction unmatched. CDR3 size: 15 residues. Per the germline V gene, CDR1 is SQVTM and CDR2 is ANQGSEA. The CDR3 bases are TGCAGCGCCTGTTTAGCGGGAGGGCCTGGCAATGAGCAGTTCTTC. Residues: CSACLAGGPGNEQFF.